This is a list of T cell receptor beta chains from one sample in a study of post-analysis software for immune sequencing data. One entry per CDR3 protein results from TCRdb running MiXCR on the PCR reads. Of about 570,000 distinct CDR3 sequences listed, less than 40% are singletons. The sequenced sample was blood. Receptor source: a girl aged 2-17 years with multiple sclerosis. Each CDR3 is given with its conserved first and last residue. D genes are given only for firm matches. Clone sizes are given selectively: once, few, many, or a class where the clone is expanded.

TGTGCCAGCAGCTTAGCCCAAGGAGGCGGGGTAGCCGATGAGCAGTTCTTC	CASSLAQGGGVADEQFF	NA	NA	17	TRBJ2-1	TRBV7-3
TGCGCCAGCAGCTTGGACTCCAGGGCGCGTGGCTACACCTTC	CASSLDSRARGYTF	NA	NA	14	TRBJ1-2	TRBV5-1
TGTGCCAGCAGCCAAGTCGAGGGGCTAGCGGGGGGCTCCTACAATGAGCAGTTCTTC	CASSQVEGLAGGSYNEQFF	TRBD2	NA	19	TRBJ2-1	TRBV14
TGTGCCATCAGTGAGCAGGACTCTGGGGCCAACGTCCTGACTTTC	CAISEQDSGANVLTF	NA	NA	15	TRBJ2-6	TRBV10-3
TGCAGCGCTACCGGGACAGGGGGCTTTGATGGCTACACCTTC	CSATGTGGFDGYTF	TRBD1	few	14	TRBJ1-2	TRBV29-1
TGTGCCAGCAGCCCGAACGGCCCTGTTGCCAAAAACATTCAGTACTTC	CASSPNGPVAKNIQYF	NA	NA	16	TRBJ2-4	TRBV3-1
TGCAGTGCTAGAGACAAAGGGACTAGCGGGGGCTACGAGCAGTACTTC	CSARDKGTSGGYEQYF	TRBD2	many	16	TRBJ2-7	TRBV20-1
TGCAGTGCTCTCGGACTAGCGGGGGGTCTAAGTGGGAATGAGCAGTTCTTC	CSALGLAGGLSGNEQFF	TRBD2	few	17	TRBJ2-1	TRBV20-1
TGTGCCAGCAGCTTTTCGGGGGAGGGAGAGACCCAGTACTTC	CASSFSGEGETQYF	TRBD2	few	14	TRBJ2-5	TRBV7-9
TGCAGTGCTAGAGATCTAAGCGTTGAGCAGTTCTTC	CSARDLSVEQFF	NA	NA	12	TRBJ2-1	TRBV20-1
TGCGCCAGCAGCCTTTGGGACGGGAACACTGAAGCTTTCTTT	CASSLWDGNTEAFF	NA	NA	14	TRBJ1-1	TRBV4-1
TGTGCCAGCAGAAAAACCACGGGGGTTACTGGAAACACCATATATTTT	CASRKTTGVTGNTIYF	NA	NA	16	TRBJ1-3	TRBV28
TGTGCCAGCAGCTCGGTAGACACTGAAGCTTTCTTT	CASSSVDTEAFF	NA	NA	12	TRBJ1-1	TRBV11-3
TGTGCCAGCAGTGAGCCGCCATCGGAAACACTGTTTTTT	CASSEPPSETLFF	NA	few	13	TRBJ1-4	TRBV27
TGCAGTGCTAGAGAAGGACAAGGCGGGAGATGGGAGACCCAGTACTTC	CSAREGQGGRWETQYF	TRBD2	NA	16	TRBJ2-5	TRBV20-1
TGTGCCAGCAGCCAAGATGGCATCACCGAAACCTACGAGCAGTACTTC	CASSQDGITETYEQYF	NA	NA	16	TRBJ2-7	TRBV4-2
TGTGCCAGCAGTTTAAGGTCGCGGTCAACACCTTACTATGGCTACACCTTC	CASSLRSRSTPYYGYTF	NA	NA	17	TRBJ1-2	TRBV28
TGTGCCACCAGCAGAGATTCGTATGTGGGCTCATACGGCTACACCTTC	CATSRDSYVGSYGYTF	NA	NA	16	TRBJ1-2	TRBV15
TGCAGTGCTAGAGACCTGACAGGGTGGCACTATGGCTACACCTTC	CSARDLTGWHYGYTF	TRBD1	NA	15	TRBJ1-2	TRBV20-1
TGTGCCAGCATTGGTGGAAGCTACGAGCAGTACTTC	CASIGGSYEQYF	NA	NA	12	TRBJ2-7	TRBV12-3/TRBV12-4
TGTGCCAGTAGTTTTGGGACTAGCGGGGCTGCGAACACCGGGGAGCTGTTTTTT	CASSFGTSGAANTGELFF	TRBD2	NA	18	TRBJ2-2	TRBV19
TGTGCCAGCAGGGGGGACAATTGGTACGAGCAGTACTTC	CASRGDNWYEQYF	NA	NA	13	TRBJ2-7	TRBV12-3/TRBV12-4
TGTGCCAGCAGCAAGGAAGGTCGAGGCGGCTACACCTTC	CASSKEGRGGYTF	NA	few	13	TRBJ1-2	TRBV6-6
TGTGCCAGCAGTCACACAGGGGGGGATGGCTACACCTTC	CASSHTGGDGYTF	TRBD1	NA	13	TRBJ1-2	TRBV28
TGTGCCAGCATGGGGACAGGGGACTACGAGCAGTACTTC	CASMGTGDYEQYF	TRBD1	few	13	TRBJ2-7	TRBV2
TGTGCCAGCAGATCAGGGTACGAGCAGTACTTC	CASRSGYEQYF	NA	NA	11	TRBJ2-7	TRBV28
TGTGCCAGCAGTCCCCTGACTAGCTTCACAGATACGCAGTATTTT	CASSPLTSFTDTQYF	TRBD2	many	15	TRBJ2-3	TRBV28
TGCGCCAGCAGCTTGGACCTAGCGGGGGAGAACCCTATCCAAGAGACCCAGTACTTC	CASSLDLAGENPIQETQYF	TRBD2	NA	19	TRBJ2-5	TRBV5-1
TGCGCCAGCAGCCAAGATTTCGGGGAGAGTGAAGCTTTCTTT	CASSQDFGESEAFF	NA	NA	14	TRBJ1-1	TRBV4-1
TGCGCCAGCAGCTTGGCGCCGAGCGGAACCGGGGAGCTGTTTTTT	CASSLAPSGTGELFF	NA	NA	15	TRBJ2-2	TRBV5-1
TGTGCCAGTAGTATGGCGCCCCCTAACTATGGCTACACCTTC	CASSMAPPNYGYTF	NA	NA	14	TRBJ1-2	TRBV19
TGTGCCACCAGCAGAGATCCCAGGGGGAACAATCAGCCCCAGCATTTT	CATSRDPRGNNQPQHF	TRBD1	NA	16	TRBJ1-5	TRBV15
TGTGCCAGCACCCCGCGGCAGGGGGCGGGAAAACTGTTTTTT	CASTPRQGAGKLFF	TRBD1	NA	14	TRBJ1-4	TRBV6-5
TGCAGCGTTGAGGCCGGGACGGTAACCTACGAGCAGTACTTC	CSVEAGTVTYEQYF	NA	few	14	TRBJ2-7	TRBV29-1
TGTGCCAGCAGCGGGATTCCAGAGACCCAGTACTTC	CASSGIPETQYF	NA	NA	12	TRBJ2-5	TRBV6-1
TGTGCCAGCAGCTTAGGGACTCCGGGGGAGGATCAGCCCCAGCATTTT	CASSLGTPGEDQPQHF	NA	few	16	TRBJ1-5	TRBV7-8
TGTGCCAGCAGTCTTAACGACGCAGGGTGGCGAGTCAGCACCGGGGAGCTGTTTTTT	CASSLNDAGWRVSTGELFF	NA	once	19	TRBJ2-2	TRBV12-3/TRBV12-4